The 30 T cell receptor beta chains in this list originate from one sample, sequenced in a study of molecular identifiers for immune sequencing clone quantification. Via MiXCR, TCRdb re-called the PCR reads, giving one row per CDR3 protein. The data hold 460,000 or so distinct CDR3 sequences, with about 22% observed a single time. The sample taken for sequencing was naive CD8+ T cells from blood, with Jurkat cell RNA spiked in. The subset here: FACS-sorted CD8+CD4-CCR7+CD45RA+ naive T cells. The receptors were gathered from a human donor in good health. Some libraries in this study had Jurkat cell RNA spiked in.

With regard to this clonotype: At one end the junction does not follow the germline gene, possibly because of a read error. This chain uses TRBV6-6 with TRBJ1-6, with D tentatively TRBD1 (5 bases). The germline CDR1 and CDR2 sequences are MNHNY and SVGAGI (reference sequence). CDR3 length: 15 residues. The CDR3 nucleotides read TGTGCCAGCAGATCCACGGGGGGGTATAGTTCACCCCTCCACTTT. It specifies CASRSTGGYSSPLHF.

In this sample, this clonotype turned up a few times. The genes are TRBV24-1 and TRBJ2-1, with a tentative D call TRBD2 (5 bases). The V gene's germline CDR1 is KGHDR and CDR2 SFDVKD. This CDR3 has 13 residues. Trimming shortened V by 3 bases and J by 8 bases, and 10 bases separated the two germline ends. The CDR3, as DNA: TGTGCCACCAGTGATACTCGGGAATATGAGCAGTTCTTC. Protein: CATSDTREYEQFF.

CDR3 amino acids: CASSRPAHRDRITDTQYF. The DNA of the CDR3 is TGTGCCAGCAGCCGTCCCGCCCACCGGGACAGGATCACAGATACGCAGTATTTT. The rearrangement links TRBV7-6 to TRBJ2-3; TRBD1 aligns across 8 bases. J gave up 2 bases and V 5 bases, and 15 bases lay outside the gene matches. The CDR3 totals 18 residues. The germline gives CDR1 SGHVS, CDR2 FNYEAQ.

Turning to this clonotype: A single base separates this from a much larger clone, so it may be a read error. CDR3 residues: CSARRGNQPPHF. CDR3 nucleotides: TGCAGTGCTAGGCGGGGAAATCAGCCCCCGCATTTT. This chain links TRBV20-1 with TRBJ1-5; D gene unclear. Germline V lookup: CDR1 DFQATT, CDR2 SNEGSKA (reference sequence). This CDR3 has 12 residues.

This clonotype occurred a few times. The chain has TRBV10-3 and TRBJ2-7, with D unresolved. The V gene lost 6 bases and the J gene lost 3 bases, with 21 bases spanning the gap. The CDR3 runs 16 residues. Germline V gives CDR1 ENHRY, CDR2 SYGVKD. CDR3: CAIRIESQAMNYEQYF. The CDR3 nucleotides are TGTGCCATCAGGATAGAATCGCAGGCCATGAACTACGAGCAGTACTTC.

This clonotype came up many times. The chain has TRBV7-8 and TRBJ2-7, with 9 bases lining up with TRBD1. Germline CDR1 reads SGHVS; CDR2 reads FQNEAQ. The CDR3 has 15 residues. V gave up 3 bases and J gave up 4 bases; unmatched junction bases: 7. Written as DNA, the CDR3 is TGTGCCAGCAGCTTCAGACAGGGGGTTCGGTACGAGCAGTACTTC. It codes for CASSFRQGVRYEQYF.

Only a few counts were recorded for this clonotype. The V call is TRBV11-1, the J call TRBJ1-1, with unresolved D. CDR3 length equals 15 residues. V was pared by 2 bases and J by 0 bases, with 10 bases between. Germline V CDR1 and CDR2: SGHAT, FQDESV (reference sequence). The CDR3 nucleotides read TGTGCCAGCAGCTTAATTTGGGGAGTGAACACTGAAGCTTTCTTT. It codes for CASSLIWGVNTEAFF.

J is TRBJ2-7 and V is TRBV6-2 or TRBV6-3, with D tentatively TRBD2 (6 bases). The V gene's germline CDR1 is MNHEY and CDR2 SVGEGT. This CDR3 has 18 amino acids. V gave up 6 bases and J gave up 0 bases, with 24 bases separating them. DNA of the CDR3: TGTGCCAGCAGGAAGGACATCGGGACTGAATACCGCTCCTACGAGCAGTACTTC. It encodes CASRKDIGTEYRSYEQYF.

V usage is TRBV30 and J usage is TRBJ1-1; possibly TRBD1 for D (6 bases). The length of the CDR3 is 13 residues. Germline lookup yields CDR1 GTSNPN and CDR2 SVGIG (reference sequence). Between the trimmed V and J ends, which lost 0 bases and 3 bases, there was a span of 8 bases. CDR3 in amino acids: CAWSVGGHTEAFF. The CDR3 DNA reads TGTGCCTGGAGTGTAGGGGGACACACTGAAGCTTTCTTT. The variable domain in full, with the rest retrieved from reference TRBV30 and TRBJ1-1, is SQTIHQWPATLVQPVGSPLSLECTVEGTSNPNLYWYRQAAGRGLQLLFYSVGIGQISSEVPQNLSASRPQDRQFILSSKKLLLSDSGFYLCAWSVGGHTEAFFGQGTRLTVV.

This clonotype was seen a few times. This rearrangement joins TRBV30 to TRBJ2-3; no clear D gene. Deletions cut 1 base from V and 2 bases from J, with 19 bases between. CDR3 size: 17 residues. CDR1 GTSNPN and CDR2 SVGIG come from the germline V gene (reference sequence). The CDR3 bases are TGTGCCTGGAGTGCCCCCGCAAGGAGCCCCGCCACAGATACGCAGTATTTT. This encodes CAWSAPARSPATDTQYF.

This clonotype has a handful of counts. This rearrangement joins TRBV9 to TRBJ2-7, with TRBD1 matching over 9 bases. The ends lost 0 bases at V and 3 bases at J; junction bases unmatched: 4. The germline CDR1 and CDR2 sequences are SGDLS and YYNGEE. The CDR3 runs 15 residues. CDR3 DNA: TGTGCCAGCAGCGTAGGGGGGACAGGGTTCTACGAGCAGTACTTC. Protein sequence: CASSVGGTGFYEQYF. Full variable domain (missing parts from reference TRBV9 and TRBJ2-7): DSGVTQTPKHLITATGQRVTLRCSPRSGDLSVYWYQQSLDQGLQFLIQYYNGEERAKGNILERFSAQQFPDLHSELNLSSLELGDSALYFCASSVGGTGFYEQYFGPGTRLTVT.

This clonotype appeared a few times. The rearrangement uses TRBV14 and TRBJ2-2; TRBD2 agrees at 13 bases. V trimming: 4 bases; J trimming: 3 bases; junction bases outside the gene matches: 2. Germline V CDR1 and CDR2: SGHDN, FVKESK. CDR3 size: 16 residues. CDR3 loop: CASSPGLAGHTGELFF. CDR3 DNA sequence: TGTGCCAGCAGCCCGGGACTAGCGGGGCACACCGGGGAGCTGTTTTTT.

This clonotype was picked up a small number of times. The DNA of the CDR3 is TGTGCCAGCCACGGCTTCTCTGGGGCCAACGTCCTGACTTTC. Residues: CASHGFSGANVLTF. The J gene is TRBJ2-6, the V gene TRBV11-2; D uncertain. This CDR3 region has 14 residues. CDR1 SGHAT and CDR2 FQNNGV come from the germline V gene. Trimming pared 8 bases from V and 0 bases from J, leaving 8 bases between.

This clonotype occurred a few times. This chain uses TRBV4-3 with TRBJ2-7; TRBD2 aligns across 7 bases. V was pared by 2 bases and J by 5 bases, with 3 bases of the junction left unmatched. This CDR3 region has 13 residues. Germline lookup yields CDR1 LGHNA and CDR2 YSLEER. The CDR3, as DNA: TGCGCCAGCAGCCAAATAGCGGGCCACGAGCAGTACTTC. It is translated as CASSQIAGHEQYF.

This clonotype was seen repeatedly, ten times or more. CDR3 sequence (DNA): TGTGCCAGCAGTTTTGGTGGATCGGGTACGCAGTATTTT. Protein: CASSFGGSGTQYF. The J gene is TRBJ2-3, the V gene TRBV12-3 or TRBV12-4; D is unresolved. The CDR3 loop spans 13 amino acids. Trimming shortened V by 3 bases and J by 8 bases, and 12 bases separated the two germline ends.

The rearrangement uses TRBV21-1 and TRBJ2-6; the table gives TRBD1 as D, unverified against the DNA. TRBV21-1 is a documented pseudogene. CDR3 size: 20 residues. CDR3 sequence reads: CASSKEVGQGHSSGANVLTF. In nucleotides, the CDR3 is TGTGCCAGCAGCAAAGAGGTGGGACAGGGGCACAGCTCTGGGGCCAACGTCCTGACTTTC.

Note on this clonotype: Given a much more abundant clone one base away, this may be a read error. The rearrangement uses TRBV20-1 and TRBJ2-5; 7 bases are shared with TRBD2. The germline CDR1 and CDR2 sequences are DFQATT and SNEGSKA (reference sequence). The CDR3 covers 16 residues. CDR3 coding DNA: TGCAATGCTTACGAACCAGCGGGGACGTACCAAGAGACCCAGTACTTC. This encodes CNAYEPAGTYQETQYF.

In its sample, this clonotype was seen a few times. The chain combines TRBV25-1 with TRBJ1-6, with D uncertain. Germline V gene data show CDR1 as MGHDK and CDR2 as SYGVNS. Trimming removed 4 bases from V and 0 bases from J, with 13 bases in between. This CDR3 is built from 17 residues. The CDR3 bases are TGTGCCAGCAGTGGTGAACGGTTAAGCTCCTATAATTCACCCCTCCACTTT. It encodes CASSGERLSSYNSPLHF.

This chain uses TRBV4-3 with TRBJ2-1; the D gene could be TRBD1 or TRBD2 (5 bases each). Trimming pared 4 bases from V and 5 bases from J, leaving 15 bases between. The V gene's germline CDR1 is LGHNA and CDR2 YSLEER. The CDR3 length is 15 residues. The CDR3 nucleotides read TGCGCCAGCAGCCCACTGGTGGGGGTCGACAATGAGCAGTTCTTC. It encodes CASSPLVGVDNEQFF.

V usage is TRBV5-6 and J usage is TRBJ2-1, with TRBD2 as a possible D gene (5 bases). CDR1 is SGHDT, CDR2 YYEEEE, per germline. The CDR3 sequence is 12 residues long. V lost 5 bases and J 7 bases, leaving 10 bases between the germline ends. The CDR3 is CASRLTRNEQFF. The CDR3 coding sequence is TGTGCCAGCAGACTAACTAGAAATGAGCAGTTCTTC.

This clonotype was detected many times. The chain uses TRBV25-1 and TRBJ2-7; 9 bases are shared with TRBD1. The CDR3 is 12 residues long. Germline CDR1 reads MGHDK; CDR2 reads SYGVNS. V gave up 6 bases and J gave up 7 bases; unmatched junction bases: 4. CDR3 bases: TGTGCCAGCAGGGACAGGGGTGAAGAGCAGTACTTC. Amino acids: CASRDRGEEQYF.

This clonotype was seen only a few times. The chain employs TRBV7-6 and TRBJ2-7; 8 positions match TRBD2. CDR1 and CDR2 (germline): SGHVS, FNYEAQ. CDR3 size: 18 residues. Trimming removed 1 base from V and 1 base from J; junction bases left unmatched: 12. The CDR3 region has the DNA TGTGCCAGCAGCTTAGGTGGACCCGGACTAGCTGGATCCTACGAGCAGTACTTC. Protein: CASSLGGPGLAGSYEQYF.

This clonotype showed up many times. The CDR3 sequence is CASRQQGSDTEAFF. The CDR3 region has the DNA TGTGCCAGCAGACAACAGGGATCCGACACTGAAGCTTTCTTT. This chain links TRBV7-9 with TRBJ1-1, with a tentative D call TRBD1 (6 bases). The germline V and J ends were trimmed by 6 bases and 3 bases, with 14 bases remaining between them. The CDR3 spans 14 residues. Germline lookup yields CDR1 SEHNR and CDR2 FQNEAQ (reference sequence).

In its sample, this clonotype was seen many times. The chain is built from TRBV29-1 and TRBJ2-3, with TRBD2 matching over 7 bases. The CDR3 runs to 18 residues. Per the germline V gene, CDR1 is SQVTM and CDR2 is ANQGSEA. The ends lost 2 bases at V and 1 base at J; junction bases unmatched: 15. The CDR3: CSVELGVKAGVRTDTQYF. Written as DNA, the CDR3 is TGCAGCGTTGAATTGGGGGTCAAGGCGGGGGTCCGCACAGATACGCAGTATTTT.

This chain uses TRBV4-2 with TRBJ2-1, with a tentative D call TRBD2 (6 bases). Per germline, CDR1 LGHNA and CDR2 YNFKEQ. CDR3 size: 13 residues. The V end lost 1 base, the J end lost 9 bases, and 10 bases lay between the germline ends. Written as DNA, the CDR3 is TGTGCCAGCAGCCAAGGCGGGGTCTCTGAGCAGTTCTTC. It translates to CASSQGGVSEQFF.

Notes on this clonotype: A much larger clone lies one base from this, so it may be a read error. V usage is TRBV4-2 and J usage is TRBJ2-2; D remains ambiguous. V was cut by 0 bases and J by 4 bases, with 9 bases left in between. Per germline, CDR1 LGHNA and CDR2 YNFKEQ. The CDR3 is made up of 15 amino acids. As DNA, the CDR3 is TGTGCCAGCAGCCAAGAGCCTCCCACCACCGGGGAGCTGTTTTTT. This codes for CASSQEPPTTGELFF.

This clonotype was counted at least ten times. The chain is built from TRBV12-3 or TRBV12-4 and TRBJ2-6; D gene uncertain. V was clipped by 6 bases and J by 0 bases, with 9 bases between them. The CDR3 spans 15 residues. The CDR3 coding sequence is TGTGCCAGCAGCGCCGACACCTCTGGGGCCAACGTCCTGACTTTC. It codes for CASSADTSGANVLTF.

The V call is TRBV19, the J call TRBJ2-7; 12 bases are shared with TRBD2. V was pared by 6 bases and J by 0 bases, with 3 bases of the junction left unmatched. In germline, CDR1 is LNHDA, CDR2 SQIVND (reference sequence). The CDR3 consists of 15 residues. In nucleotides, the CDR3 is TGTGCCAGTAGCCCTAGCGGGGGGGCCTCCTACGAGCAGTACTTC. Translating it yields CASSPSGGASYEQYF.

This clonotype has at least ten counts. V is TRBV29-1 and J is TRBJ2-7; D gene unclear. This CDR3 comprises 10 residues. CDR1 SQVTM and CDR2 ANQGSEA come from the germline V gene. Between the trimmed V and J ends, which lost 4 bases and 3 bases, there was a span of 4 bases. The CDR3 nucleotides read TGCAGCGTTGCGGACTACGAGCAGTACTTC. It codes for CSVADYEQYF.

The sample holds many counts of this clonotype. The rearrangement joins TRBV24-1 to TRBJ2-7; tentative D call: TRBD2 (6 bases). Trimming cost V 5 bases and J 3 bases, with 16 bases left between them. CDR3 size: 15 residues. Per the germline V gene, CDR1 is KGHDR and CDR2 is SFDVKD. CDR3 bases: TGTGCCACCAGTGTTAATAGGATCGGGGGCTACGAGCAGTACTTC. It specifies CATSVNRIGGYEQYF.